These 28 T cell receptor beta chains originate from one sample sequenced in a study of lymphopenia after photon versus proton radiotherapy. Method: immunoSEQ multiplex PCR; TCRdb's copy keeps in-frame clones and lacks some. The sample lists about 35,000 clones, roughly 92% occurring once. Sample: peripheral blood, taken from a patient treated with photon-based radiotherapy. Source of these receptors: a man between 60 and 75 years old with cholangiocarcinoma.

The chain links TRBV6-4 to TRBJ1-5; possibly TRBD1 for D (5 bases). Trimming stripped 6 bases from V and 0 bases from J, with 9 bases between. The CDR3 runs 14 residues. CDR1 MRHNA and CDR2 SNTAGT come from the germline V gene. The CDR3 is CASRDKYSNQPQHF. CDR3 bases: TGTGCCAGCAGGGACAAGTATAGCAATCAGCCCCAGCATTTT.

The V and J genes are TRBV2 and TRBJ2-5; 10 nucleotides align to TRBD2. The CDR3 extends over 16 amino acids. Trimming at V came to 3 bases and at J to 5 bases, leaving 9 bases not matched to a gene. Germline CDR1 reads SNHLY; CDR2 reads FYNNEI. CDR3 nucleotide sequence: TGTGCCAGCAGTGATGCGCTAGCGGGAGCGGGTGAGACCCAGTACTTC. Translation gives CASSDALAGAGETQYF. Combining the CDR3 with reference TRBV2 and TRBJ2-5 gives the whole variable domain EPEVTQTPSHQVTQMGQEVILRCVPISNHLYFYWYRQILGQKVEFLVSFYNNEISEKSEIFDDQFSVERPDGSNFTLKIRSTKLEDSAMYFCASSDALAGAGETQYFGPGTRLLVL.

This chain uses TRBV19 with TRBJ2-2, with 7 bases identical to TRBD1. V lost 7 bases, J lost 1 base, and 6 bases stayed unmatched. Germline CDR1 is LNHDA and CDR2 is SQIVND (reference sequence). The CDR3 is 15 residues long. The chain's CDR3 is CASTLWTGNTGELFF. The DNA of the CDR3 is TGTGCCAGTACTCTATGGACAGGGAACACCGGGGAGCTGTTTTTT.

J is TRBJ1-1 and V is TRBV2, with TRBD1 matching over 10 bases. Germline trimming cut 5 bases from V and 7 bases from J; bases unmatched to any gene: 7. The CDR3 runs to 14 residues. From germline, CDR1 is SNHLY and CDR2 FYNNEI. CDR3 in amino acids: CASSRDRGSNEAFF. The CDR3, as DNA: TGTGCCAGCAGTCGGGACAGGGGTTCGAATGAAGCTTTCTTT.

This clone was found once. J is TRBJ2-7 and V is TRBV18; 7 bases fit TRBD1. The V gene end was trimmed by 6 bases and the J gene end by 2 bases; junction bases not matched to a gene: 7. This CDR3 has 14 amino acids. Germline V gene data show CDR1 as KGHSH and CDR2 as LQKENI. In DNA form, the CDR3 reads TGTGCCAGCTCTTTAAACAGGGGAGCCTACGAGCAGTACTTC. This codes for CASSLNRGAYEQYF.

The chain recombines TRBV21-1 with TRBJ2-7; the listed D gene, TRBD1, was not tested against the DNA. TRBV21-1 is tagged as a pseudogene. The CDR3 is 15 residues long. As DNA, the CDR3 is TGTGCCAGCAGCAAAGTCGACAGGGGCTCCTACGAGCAGTACTTC. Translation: CASSKVDRGSYEQYF.

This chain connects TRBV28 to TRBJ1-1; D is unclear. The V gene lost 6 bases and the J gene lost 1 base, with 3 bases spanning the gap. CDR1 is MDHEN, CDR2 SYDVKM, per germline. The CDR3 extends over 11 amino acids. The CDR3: CASSRNTEAFF. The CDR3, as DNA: TGTGCCAGCAGCCGGAACACTGAAGCTTTCTTT.

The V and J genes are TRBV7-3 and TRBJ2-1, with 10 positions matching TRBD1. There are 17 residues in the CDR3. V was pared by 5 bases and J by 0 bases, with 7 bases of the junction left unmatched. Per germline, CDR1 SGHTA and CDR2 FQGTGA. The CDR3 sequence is CASSTGQGERSYNEQFF. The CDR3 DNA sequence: TGTGCCAGCAGCACCGGACAGGGGGAACGCTCCTACAATGAGCAGTTCTTC.

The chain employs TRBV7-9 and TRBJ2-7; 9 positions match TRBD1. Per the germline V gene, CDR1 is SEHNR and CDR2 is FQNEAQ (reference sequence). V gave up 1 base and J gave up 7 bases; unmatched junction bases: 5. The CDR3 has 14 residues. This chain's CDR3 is CASSLGTGVREQYF. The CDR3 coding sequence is TGTGCCAGCAGCTTAGGGACAGGGGTTCGTGAGCAGTACTTC.

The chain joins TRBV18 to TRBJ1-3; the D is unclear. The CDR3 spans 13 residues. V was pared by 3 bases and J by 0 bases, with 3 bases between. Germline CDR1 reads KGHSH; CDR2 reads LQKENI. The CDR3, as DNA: TGTGCCAGCTCACCCAACTCTGGAAACACCATATATTTT. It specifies CASSPNSGNTIYF.

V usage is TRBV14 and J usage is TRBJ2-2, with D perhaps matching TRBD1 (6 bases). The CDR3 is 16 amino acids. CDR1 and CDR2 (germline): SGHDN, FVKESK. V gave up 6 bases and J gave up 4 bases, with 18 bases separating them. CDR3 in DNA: TGTGCCAGCAGTCAAACATCCGGGACAAGCACCGGGGAGCTGTTTTTT. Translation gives CASSQTSGTSTGELFF.

The CDR3: CASSFTGGYGYTF. The CDR3 nucleotides read TGTGCCAGCAGCTTCACAGGGGGCTATGGCTACACCTTC. V gene TRBV7-2 combines with J gene TRBJ1-2, with TRBD1 matching over 8 bases. The CDR3 has 13 residues. Losses at the gene ends were 3 bases for V and 4 bases for J; bases not matched to a gene: 1. The germline CDR1 and CDR2 sequences are SGHTA and FQGNSA.

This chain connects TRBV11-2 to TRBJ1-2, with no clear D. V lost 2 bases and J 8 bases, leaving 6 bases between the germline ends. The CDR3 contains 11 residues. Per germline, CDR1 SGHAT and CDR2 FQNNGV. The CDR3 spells CASSLWYGYTF. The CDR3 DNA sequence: TGTGCCAGCAGCTTATGGTACGGCTACACCTTC.

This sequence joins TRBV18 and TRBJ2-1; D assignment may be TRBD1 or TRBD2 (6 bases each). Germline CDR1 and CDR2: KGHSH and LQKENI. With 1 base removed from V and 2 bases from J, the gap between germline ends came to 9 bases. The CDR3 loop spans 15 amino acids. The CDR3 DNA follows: TGTGCCAGCTCACCACTCCGGGGGCCCTACAATGAGCAGTTCTTC. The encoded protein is CASSPLRGPYNEQFF.

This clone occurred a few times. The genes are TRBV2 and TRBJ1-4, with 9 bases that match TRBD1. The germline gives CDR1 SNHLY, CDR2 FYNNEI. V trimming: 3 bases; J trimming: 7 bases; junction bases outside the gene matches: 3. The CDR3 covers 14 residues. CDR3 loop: CASSEGTGSEKLFF. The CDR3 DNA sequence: TGTGCCAGCAGTGAGGGGACAGGGAGTGAAAAACTGTTTTTT.

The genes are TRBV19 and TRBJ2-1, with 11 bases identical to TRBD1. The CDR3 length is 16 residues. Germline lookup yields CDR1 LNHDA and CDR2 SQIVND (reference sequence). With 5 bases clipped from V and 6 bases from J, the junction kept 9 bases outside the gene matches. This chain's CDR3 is CASSVPGTGGSNEQFF. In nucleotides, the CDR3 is TGTGCCAGTAGTGTCCCCGGGACAGGGGGTTCCAATGAGCAGTTCTTC.

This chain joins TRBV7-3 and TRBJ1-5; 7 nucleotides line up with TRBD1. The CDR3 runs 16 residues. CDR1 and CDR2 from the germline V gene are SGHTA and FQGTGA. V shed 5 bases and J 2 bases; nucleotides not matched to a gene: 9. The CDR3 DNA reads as TGTGCCAGCAGCAACTACAGGGGAAACGGCAATCAGCCCCAGCATTTT. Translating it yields CASSNYRGNGNQPQHF.

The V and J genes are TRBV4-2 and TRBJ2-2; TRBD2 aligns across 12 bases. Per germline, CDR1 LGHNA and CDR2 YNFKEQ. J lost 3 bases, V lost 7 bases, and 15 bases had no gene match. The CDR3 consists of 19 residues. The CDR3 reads CASNPTSGSGRGDTGELFF. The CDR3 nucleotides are TGTGCCAGCAATCCGACTAGCGGGAGTGGTCGTGGAGACACCGGGGAGCTGTTTTTT.

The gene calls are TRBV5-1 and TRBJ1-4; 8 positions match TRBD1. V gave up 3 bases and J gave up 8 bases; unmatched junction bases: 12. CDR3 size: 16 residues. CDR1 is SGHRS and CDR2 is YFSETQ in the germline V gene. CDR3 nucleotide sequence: TGCGCCAGCAGCTCAAACCCAGGGGGCAATGGGGAAAAACTGTTTTTT. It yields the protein CASSSNPGGNGEKLFF.

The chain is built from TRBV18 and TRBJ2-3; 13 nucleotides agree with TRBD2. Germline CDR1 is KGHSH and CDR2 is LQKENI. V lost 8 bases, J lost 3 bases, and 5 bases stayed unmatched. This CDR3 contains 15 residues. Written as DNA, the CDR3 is TGTGCCAGCCGGACTAGCGGGGGATTGACAGATACGCAGTATTTT. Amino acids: CASRTSGGLTDTQYF.

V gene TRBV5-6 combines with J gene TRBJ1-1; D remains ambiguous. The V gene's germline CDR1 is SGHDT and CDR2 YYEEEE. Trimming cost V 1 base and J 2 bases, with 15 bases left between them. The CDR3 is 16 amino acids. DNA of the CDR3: TGTGCCAGCAGCTTGTGGCAGATAGGGTACAACACTGAAGCTTTCTTT. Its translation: CASSLWQIGYNTEAFF. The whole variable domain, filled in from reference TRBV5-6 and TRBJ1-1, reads DAGVTQSPTHLIKTRGQQVTLRCSPKSGHDTVSWYQQALGQGPQFIFQYYEEEERQRGNFPDRFSGHQFPNYSSELNVNALLLGDSALYLCASSLWQIGYNTEAFFGQGTRLTVV.

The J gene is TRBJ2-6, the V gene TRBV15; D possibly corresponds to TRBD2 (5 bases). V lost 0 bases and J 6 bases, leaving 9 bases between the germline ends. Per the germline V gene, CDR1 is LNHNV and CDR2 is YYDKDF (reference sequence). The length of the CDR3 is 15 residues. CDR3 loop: CATSRDPGLANVLTF. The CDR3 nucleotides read TGTGCCACCAGCAGAGATCCGGGGTTGGCCAACGTCCTGACTTTC. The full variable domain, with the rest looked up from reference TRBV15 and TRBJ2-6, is DAMVIQNPRYQVTQFGKPVTLSCSQTLNHNVMYWYQQKSSQAPKLLFHYYDKDFNNEADTPDNFQSRRPNTSFCFLDIRSPGLGDTAMYLCATSRDPGLANVLTFGAGSRLTVL.

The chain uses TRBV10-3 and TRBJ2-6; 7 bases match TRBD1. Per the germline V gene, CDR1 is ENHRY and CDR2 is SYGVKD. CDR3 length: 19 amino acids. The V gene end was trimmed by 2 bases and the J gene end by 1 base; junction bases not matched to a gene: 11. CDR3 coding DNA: TGTGCCATCAGTGAGCCTACCGGGACAGCTCTATCTGGGGCCAACGTCCTGACTTTC. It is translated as CAISEPTGTALSGANVLTF.

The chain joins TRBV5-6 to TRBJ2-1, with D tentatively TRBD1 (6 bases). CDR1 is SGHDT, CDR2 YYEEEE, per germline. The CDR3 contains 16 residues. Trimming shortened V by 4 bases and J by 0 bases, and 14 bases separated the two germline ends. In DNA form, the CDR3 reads TGTGCCAGCAGCCACTTTAGCAGGGGCTCCTACAATGAGCAGTTCTTC. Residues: CASSHFSRGSYNEQFF.

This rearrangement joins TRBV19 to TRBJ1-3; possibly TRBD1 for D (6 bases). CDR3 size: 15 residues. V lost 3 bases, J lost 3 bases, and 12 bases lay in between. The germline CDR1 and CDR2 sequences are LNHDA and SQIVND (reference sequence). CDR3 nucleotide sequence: TGTGCCAGTAGTATTGTGGGGGCGAGTGGAAACACCATATATTTT. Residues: CASSIVGASGNTIYF.

CDR3 sequence reads: CASSQELDFYGYTF. Written as DNA, the CDR3 is TGTGCCAGCAGCCAAGAACTAGATTTTTATGGCTACACCTTC. The chain is built from TRBV4-2 and TRBJ1-2, with no clear D. The V gene lost 0 bases and the J gene lost 5 bases, with 10 bases spanning the gap. Germline V lookup: CDR1 LGHNA, CDR2 YNFKEQ. This CDR3 comprises 14 residues.

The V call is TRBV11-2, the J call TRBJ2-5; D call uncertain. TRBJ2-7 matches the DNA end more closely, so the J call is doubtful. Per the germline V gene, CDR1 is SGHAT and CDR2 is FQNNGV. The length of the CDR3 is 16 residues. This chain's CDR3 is CASSLWFRQTHYEQYF. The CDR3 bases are TGTGCCAGCAGCTTATGGTTCCGGCAGACCCACTACGAGCAGTACTTC.

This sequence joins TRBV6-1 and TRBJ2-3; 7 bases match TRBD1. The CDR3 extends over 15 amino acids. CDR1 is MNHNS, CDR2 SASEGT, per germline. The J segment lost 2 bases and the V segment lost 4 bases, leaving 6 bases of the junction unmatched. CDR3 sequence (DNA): TGTGCCAGCAGTGTCATACAGGGGAACACAGATACGCAGTATTTT. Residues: CASSVIQGNTDTQYF.